These 2 T cell receptor beta chains were all obtained from the same sample, sequenced in a study of blood T cell repertoires in COVID-19. Profiled with immunoSEQ multiplex PCR; TCRdb holds only in-frame clones, not every one. Among about 190,000 clones listed, around 90% were seen once. Sample: peripheral blood. These receptors were obtained from a man aged 45-65 years with acute or convalescent COVID-19.

The chain is built from TRBV27 and TRBJ2-6, with a possible D match to TRBD2 (5 bases). Germline loops: CDR1 MNHEY, CDR2 SMNVEV (reference sequence). The V and J ends lost 4 bases and 2 bases respectively, with 12 bases between them. The CDR3 runs 16 residues. CDR3 sequence reads: CASSWLFGTGANVLTF. As DNA, the CDR3 is TGTGCCAGCAGTTGGCTCTTCGGGACTGGGGCCAACGTCCTGACTTTC.

This clone was counted a single time. The chain uses TRBV4-2 and TRBJ2-1, with D maybe TRBD2 (5 bases). The CDR3 consists of 14 residues. V dropped 4 bases and J dropped 8 bases, with 15 bases sitting between them. CDR1 is LGHNA, CDR2 YNFKEQ, per germline. CDR3 bases: TGTGCCAGCAGCCTCGGGAATGGACGGGATGAGCAGTTCTTC. This codes for CASSLGNGRDEQFF.